A single sample gave rise to the 32 T cell receptor beta chains below, sequenced in a study of T-cell memory formation after mild COVID-19. TCRdb re-derived calls from the 5' RACE reads in MiXCR, one entry per CDR3 protein. The repertoire has over 350,000 distinct CDR3 sequences, approximately 15% of them found once; the top ten carry 20% to 25%. The sequencing sample was made of PBMCs or a T cell subset sorted from them (not recorded which). Every receptor here comes from a man between 18 and 29 years old who had mild COVID-19 (a few samples of this study predate the infection). Cell type and time point are not known.

This clonotype was observed a few times. This chain uses TRBV20-1 with TRBJ1-5; TRBD1 agrees at 7 bases. Germline V CDR1 and CDR2: DFQATT, SNEGSKA (reference sequence). CDR3 length: 16 residues. V shed 3 bases, J shed 5 bases, and the junction held 13 bases outside the gene matches. Written as DNA, the CDR3 is TGCAGTGCTAGGCCAAGGACGGGACAGTTTTATCAGCCCCAGCATTTT. It codes for CSARPRTGQFYQPQHF.

This clonotype came up a few times. The rearrangement links TRBV24-1 to TRBJ2-2; the match to TRBD1 covers 7 bases. This CDR3 is 14 amino acids long. Trimming at V came to 5 bases and at J to 5 bases, leaving 4 bases not matched to a gene. Looked up from germline, CDR1 is KGHDR and CDR2 is SFDVKD. The CDR3: CATSGVRGTGELFF. The CDR3 bases are TGTGCCACCAGTGGCGTCAGGGGGACCGGGGAGCTGTTTTTT.

The chain couples TRBV29-1 to TRBJ1-1; D remains ambiguous. Germline assignment: CDR1 SQVTM and CDR2 ANQGSEA. The CDR3 is 14 residues long. With 0 bases removed from V and 5 bases from J, the gap between germline ends came to 13 bases. In nucleotides, the CDR3 is TGCAGCGTTGAAGACGCACGTAGAGAAACTGAAGCTTTCTTT. This encodes CSVEDARRETEAFF.

This clonotype was observed a handful of times. V gene TRBV12-3 or TRBV12-4 combines with J gene TRBJ2-1, with D unclear. CDR3 length equals 13 residues. The V gene lost 1 base and the J gene lost 6 bases, with 7 bases spanning the gap. This CDR3 reads CASSLGQPNEQFF. The CDR3 bases are TGTGCCAGCAGTTTAGGGCAGCCCAATGAGCAGTTCTTC.

The sample holds a few counts of this clonotype. The chain carries TRBV20-1 and TRBJ2-7, with D tentatively TRBD2 (6 bases). This CDR3 comprises 13 residues. With 1 base removed from V and 5 bases from J, the gap between germline ends came to 12 bases. CDR1 is DFQATT, CDR2 SNEGSKA, per germline (reference sequence). CDR3 nucleotide sequence: TGCAGTGCTAGAGCCGGGACTCTCCACGAGCAGTACTTC. As protein: CSARAGTLHEQYF.

This clonotype has a count of ten or more. The CDR3 nucleotides read TGTGCCAGCAGTTACTTGCGGGGGGACTCCTACAATGAGCAGTTCTTC. Translation: CASSYLRGDSYNEQFF. The chain uses TRBV6-2 or TRBV6-3 and TRBJ2-1; 8 nucleotides agree with TRBD2. Trimming at V came to 1 base and at J to 0 bases, leaving 2 bases not matched to a gene. The CDR3 is 16 amino acids. Germline V gene data show CDR1 as MNHEY and CDR2 as SVGEGT.

The V and J genes are TRBV7-2 and TRBJ2-2; D call uncertain. Trimming stripped 7 bases from V and 0 bases from J, with 12 bases between. This CDR3 comprises 15 residues. Germline V gene lookup returns CDR1 SGHTA and CDR2 FQGNSA. This chain's CDR3 is CASTPRVANTGELFF. The CDR3 region has the DNA TGTGCCAGCACCCCAAGGGTCGCGAACACCGGGGAGCTGTTTTTT. The whole variable domain, filled in from reference TRBV7-2 and TRBJ2-2, reads GAGVSQSPSNKVTEKGKDVELRCDPISGHTALYWYRQSLGQGLEFLIYFQGNSAPDKSGLPSDRFSAERTGGSVSTLTIQRTQQEDSAVYLCASTPRVANTGELFFGEGSRLTVL.

The DNA for the CDR3 is TGCAGTGCTAGAGATAGACAAAAGGGCACCGGGGAGCTGTTTTTT. Protein: CSARDRQKGTGELFF. The rearrangement uses TRBV20-1 and TRBJ2-2; D remains ambiguous. Trimming removed 0 bases at V and 4 bases at J, with 12 bases between. Germline CDR1 and CDR2: DFQATT and SNEGSKA (reference sequence). The CDR3 is made up of 15 amino acids.

This clonotype was observed a few times. The CDR3 loop reads CASSSNWRDNEQFF. Here the CDR3 DNA reads TGTGCCAGCAGCTCGAACTGGCGGGACAATGAGCAGTTCTTC. The chain couples TRBV5-5 to TRBJ2-1, with TRBD2 as a possible D gene (5 bases). Trimming cost V 3 bases and J 5 bases, with 12 bases left between them. The CDR3 runs 14 residues. The germline V gene encodes CDR1 SGHKS and CDR2 YYEKEE (reference sequence). Complete variable domain (other parts from reference TRBV5-5 and TRBJ2-1): DAGVTQSPTHLIKTRGQQVTLRCSPISGHKSVSWYQQVLGQGPQFIFQYYEKEERGRGNFPDRFSARQFPNYSSELNVNALLLGDSALYLCASSSNWRDNEQFFGPGTRLTVL.

This clonotype appeared a few times. The rearrangement joins TRBV5-1 to TRBJ1-4; no firm D call. The CDR3 consists of 14 residues. Trimming removed 4 bases from V and 3 bases from J, with 10 bases in between. Germline CDR1 reads SGHRS; CDR2 reads YFSETQ. CDR3 in amino acids: CASSLAASNEKLFF. As DNA, the CDR3 is TGCGCCAGCAGCCTAGCCGCTTCTAATGAAAAACTGTTTTTT.

The genes are TRBV20-1 and TRBJ1-1; unclear D gene. CDR3 length: 14 residues. The germline V and J ends were trimmed by 0 bases and 1 base, with 9 bases remaining between them. From germline, CDR1 is DFQATT and CDR2 SNEGSKA (reference sequence). CDR3 region: CSAREPWTNTEAFF. The CDR3 region has the DNA TGCAGTGCTAGAGAACCTTGGACGAACACTGAAGCTTTCTTT.

The rearrangement links TRBV18 to TRBJ2-5; no clear D. V lost 3 bases and J lost 9, with 14 bases in between. The CDR3 length is 13 residues. Germline V gives CDR1 KGHSH, CDR2 LQKENI. CDR3 bases: TGTGCCAGCTCACCTCCCGACCAAGTGGCCCAGTACTTC. Translated, it gives CASSPPDQVAQYF.

The rearrangement uses TRBV5-5 and TRBJ1-1; D not certain. CDR3 length: 15 residues. CDR1 and CDR2 from the germline V gene are SGHKS and YYEKEE (reference sequence). Trimming took off 2 bases at V and 4 bases at J, with 15 bases between the two ends. The CDR3 DNA reads TGTGCCAGCAGCTTCACTGGTTGGGAGGGCACTGAAGCTTTCTTT. Residues: CASSFTGWEGTEAFF.

This chain uses TRBV12-3 or TRBV12-4 with TRBJ2-2; no reliable D call. The CDR3 loop spans 16 amino acids. With 1 base removed from V and 1 base from J, the gap between germline ends came to 10 bases. CDR3 residues: CASSLGEGQNTGELFF. DNA of the CDR3: TGTGCCAGCAGTTTAGGGGAAGGGCAGAACACCGGGGAGCTGTTTTTT.

The rearrangement uses TRBV2 and TRBJ1-1, with 9 bases aligning to TRBD1. The V gene's germline CDR1 is SNHLY and CDR2 FYNNEI. The CDR3 is 16 residues long. The ends lost 6 bases at V and 0 bases at J; junction bases unmatched: 8. Written as DNA, the CDR3 is TGTGCCAGCAGACCCGGGACAGGGAGGATGAACACTGAAGCTTTCTTT. Translating gives CASRPGTGRMNTEAFF.

The chain employs TRBV27 and TRBJ2-5; 9 positions agree with TRBD1. Trimming cost V 3 bases and J 4 bases; bases outside gene matches: 9. The CDR3 contains 16 residues. CDR1 is MNHEY, CDR2 SMNVEV, per germline (reference sequence). CDR3 in DNA: TGTGCCAGCAGTTTCCACGGGACAGGGTTGGGAGAGACCCAGTACTTC. Translating it yields CASSFHGTGLGETQYF.

V gene TRBV5-6 combines with J gene TRBJ1-2, with TRBD1 identical over 10 bases. The V and J ends lost 8 bases and 4 bases, in that order; junction bases with no gene match: 8. This CDR3 has 14 residues. Germline V gene data show CDR1 as SGHDT and CDR2 as YYEEEE. The CDR3 sequence: CARSNRTGGYGYTF. The CDR3, as DNA: TGTGCCAGAAGTAACCGGACAGGGGGCTATGGCTACACCTTC.

The CDR3 DNA reads as TGTGCCAGCAGTTCCCGGTCCGATACGCAGTATTTT. This encodes CASSSRSDTQYF. V is TRBV6-5 and J is TRBJ2-3; D call uncertain. Germline values: CDR1 MNHEY, CDR2 SVGAGI. The CDR3 runs to 12 residues. The germline V and J ends were trimmed by 4 bases and 6 bases, with 8 bases remaining between them.

Here the CDR3 reads CASHREGFPHGYTF. The CDR3 region has the DNA TGTGCCAGCCACAGGGAGGGTTTCCCCCATGGCTACACCTTC. This sequence joins TRBV5-6 and TRBJ1-2, with D tentatively TRBD1 (6 bases). The CDR3 covers 14 residues. CDR1 SGHDT and CDR2 YYEEEE come from the germline V gene. Trimming shortened V by 7 bases and J by 6 bases, and 19 bases separated the two germline ends.

The table lists this clonotype with a few counts. This chain connects TRBV5-1 to TRBJ2-5; tentatively, D is TRBD1 (6 bases). The CDR3 runs to 15 residues. V was shortened by 0 bases and J by 0 bases, with 9 bases between the two germline ends. CDR1 SGHRS and CDR2 YFSETQ come from the germline V gene. CDR3 region: CASSLADRYQETQYF. The CDR3 DNA reads TGCGCCAGCAGCTTGGCAGACAGGTACCAAGAGACCCAGTACTTC.

This clonotype was seen more than once but under ten times. The chain couples TRBV9 to TRBJ2-7; D remains unclear. Trimming took 0 bases from V and 3 from J, leaving 7 bases between them. The CDR3 spans 13 residues. The germline CDR1 and CDR2 sequences are SGDLS and YYNGEE. CDR3 in DNA: TGTGCCAGCAGCGTAGACCAGAACTACGAGCAGTACTTC. Amino acid sequence: CASSVDQNYEQYF.

In this sample, this clonotype turned up many times. The CDR3 DNA reads as TGCAGTGCCTTGACGCAGGGGGCCTACGAGCAGTACTTC. Its protein is CSALTQGAYEQYF. The chain recombines TRBV20-1 with TRBJ2-7; 7 bases agree with TRBD1. The CDR3 runs to 13 residues. Germline CDR1 reads DFQATT; CDR2 reads SNEGSKA (reference sequence). The ends lost 6 bases at V and 2 bases at J; junction bases unmatched: 7.

This clonotype was counted between two and nine times. This chain uses TRBV6-2 or TRBV6-3 with TRBJ2-5, with 15 bases fitting TRBD2. The CDR3 has 18 residues. J lost 3 bases, V lost 4 bases, and 9 bases had no gene match. Germline CDR1 is MNHEY and CDR2 is SVGEGT. CDR3 sequence (DNA): TGTGCCAGCAGTTCGGGGACTAGCGGGGGGCTAGGAGAAGAGACCCAGTACTTC. Protein: CASSSGTSGGLGEETQYF.

The chain recombines TRBV9 with TRBJ2-3; no definite D call. The length of the CDR3 is 15 residues. Trimming stripped 1 base from V and 0 bases from J, with 9 bases between. The germline V gene encodes CDR1 SGDLS and CDR2 YYNGEE. CDR3 sequence reads: CASSVPGASTDTQYF. CDR3 coding DNA: TGTGCCAGCAGCGTACCCGGAGCTAGCACAGATACGCAGTATTTT. Together with reference TRBV9 and TRBJ2-3, the CDR3 gives the full variable domain: DSGVTQTPKHLITATGQRVTLRCSPRSGDLSVYWYQQSLDQGLQFLIQYYNGEERAKGNILERFSAQQFPDLHSELNLSSLELGDSALYFCASSVPGASTDTQYFGPGTRLTVL.

This clonotype showed up just a few times. The chain is built from TRBV7-2 and TRBJ2-5; 8 bases align to TRBD2. The CDR3 loop spans 16 amino acids. In germline, CDR1 is SGHTA, CDR2 FQGNSA. The V gene end was trimmed by 2 bases and the J gene end by 5 bases; junction bases not matched to a gene: 10. CDR3 coding DNA: TGTGCCAGCAGCTTACGCCTAGCGGGTCCCCGGGAGACCCAGTACTTC. Protein sequence: CASSLRLAGPRETQYF.

In its sample, this clonotype was seen many times. This chain joins TRBV5-1 and TRBJ2-5, with TRBD2 matching 12 bases. The ends lost 0 bases at V and 3 bases at J; junction bases unmatched: 9. Germline CDR1 is SGHRS and CDR2 is YFSETQ. This CDR3 comprises 18 residues. CDR3 nucleotide sequence: TGCGCCAGCAGCTTGGACCTTCCGGCTAGCGGGGGGGAAGAGACCCAGTACTTC. Its translation is CASSLDLPASGGEETQYF.

The chain links TRBV5-1 to TRBJ2-5, with D hard to call. Germline loops: CDR1 SGHRS, CDR2 YFSETQ. This CDR3 is 14 amino acids long. The V and J ends lost 4 bases and 5 bases respectively, with 15 bases between them. DNA for the CDR3: TGCGCCAGCAGCGTGGTTGGGGATTTCGAGACCCAGTACTTC. This encodes CASSVVGDFETQYF.

V usage is TRBV24-1 and J usage is TRBJ2-3, with D perhaps matching TRBD1 (6 bases). From germline, CDR1 is KGHDR and CDR2 SFDVKD. Trimming stripped 9 bases from V and 2 bases from J, with 17 bases between. This CDR3 has 15 amino acids. The DNA of the CDR3 is TGTGCCACCTCCCGAGCAGGGGACCCCACAGATACGCAGTATTTT. Translating gives CATSRAGDPTDTQYF.

A few counts support this clonotype. The J gene is TRBJ2-1, the V gene TRBV20-1; TRBD1 is a possible D gene (5 bases). This CDR3 has 14 amino acids. With 1 base removed from V and 2 bases from J, the gap between germline ends came to 9 bases. Germline V gene sequence: CDR1 DFQATT, CDR2 SNEGSKA (reference sequence). The CDR3 spells CSARVWGPYNEQFF. The CDR3 DNA follows: TGCAGTGCTAGAGTGTGGGGCCCCTACAATGAGCAGTTCTTC.

This clonotype was seen a few times. This sequence joins TRBV12-3 or TRBV12-4 and TRBJ2-5, with 9 bases fitting TRBD2. V was pared by 6 bases and J by 1 base, with 0 bases of the junction left unmatched. The CDR3 totals 13 residues. CDR3 sequence: CASRGLAQETQYF. The CDR3 DNA is TGTGCCAGCAGGGGACTAGCCCAAGAGACCCAGTACTTC.

This clonotype was found a few times. V is TRBV20-1 and J is TRBJ2-3; 8 positions agree with TRBD2. V was clipped by 3 bases and J by 1 base; unmatched bases: 3. Germline values: CDR1 DFQATT, CDR2 SNEGSKA (reference sequence). CDR3 size: 14 residues. CDR3 amino acids: CSARWRGGTDTQYF. The CDR3 DNA is TGCAGTGCTAGGTGGCGGGGGGGCACAGATACGCAGTATTTT.

This clonotype was counted between two and nine times. The J gene is TRBJ2-2, the V gene TRBV24-1, with unresolved D. Germline-derived CDR1 and CDR2 are KGHDR and SFDVKD. The CDR3 covers 14 residues. Deletions cut 1 base from V and 1 base from J, with 3 bases between. CDR3 in DNA: TGTGCCACCAGTGATTTATTGAACACCGGGGAGCTGTTTTTT. It encodes CATSDLLNTGELFF.